The clone carrying this T cell receptor beta chain was picked up one time. At the DNA level, this CDR3 is encoded by other sequences in the same sample as well. This record belongs to a study of cytomegalovirus exposure and HLA in healthy donors. The germline gives CDR1 MNHEY, CDR2 SVGAGI. The CDR3 has 13 residues. The junction had 2 bases not matched to a gene; V was cut back by 7 bases and J by 8 bases. Libraries were prepared by immunoSEQ multiplex PCR; TCRdb keeps only in-frame clonotypes and omits some of them. The sample has about 180,000 clones, approximately 89% seen once. From the roughly 120-subject validation cohort, which was separate from the roughly 630-subject first cohort, the donors were drawn.

This chain connects TRBV6-5 to TRBJ2-1; TRBD2 aligns across 13 bases. The TCR comes from a man in his late teens or twenties in good health and CMV-seropositive. The source material was PBMCs. This CDR3 is CASKLAGGDEQFF. The CDR3 DNA is TGTGCCAGCAAACTAGCGGGGGGGGATGAGCAGTTCTTC.